This T cell receptor (beta chain) appears in the sequencing data of a study of cytomegalovirus exposure and HLA in healthy donors. Study-level findings and limits: Association of a missense DCLRE1C variant with TCR beta V- and J-gene trimming was reported in a later analysis. As immune exposure information, only CMV serostatus was available. Confirmation in vitro established that three CMV-associated chains were specific for CMV antigens. In most subjects, TCR beta sequences reportedly gave accurate predictions of HLA-A and HLA-B alleles.

PCR employed 60 Vbeta and 13 Jbeta primers. TCRdb's table, derived via immunoSEQ multiplex PCR, lists solely in-frame clones and lacks some. The sample lists some 110,000 clones; about 70% were seen once. This clone has only a few counts. Its antigen is unidentified. The CDR3 spans 15 residues. From germline, CDR1 is MNHNS and CDR2 SASEGT. V trimming: 9 bases; J trimming: 0 bases; junction bases outside the gene matches: 8. The sequence was obtained from a young woman in good health and CMV-seronegative. Sequencing input: PBMCs. The chain uses TRBV6-1 and TRBJ1-5; TRBD1 agrees at 7 bases. CDR3 DNA sequence: TGTGCCAGTTCGGTCTACAGGGGTAGCAATCAGCCCCAGCATTTT. Its translation is CASSVYRGSNQPQHF.